These 18 T cell receptor beta chains were all obtained from the same sample, sequenced in a study of CD8+ T cells in alopecia areata. The authors extracted RNA and reverse transcribed it into cDNA as the sequencing template. Assay: immunoSEQ multiplex PCR; the TCRdb copy retains only in-frame clones and omits some. The repertoire consists of fewer than 7,500 clones, none detected only once. CD4, CD8alpha, NKG2D, NKG2ACE and other markers guided sorting of pooled cutaneous lymph node cells. The sequencing sample was made of CD8+ T cells sorted from a lymph node. The origin of the receptors is a C3H/HeJ mouse with alopecia areata. Strain haplotype (MHC): H2-k.

This clone was recorded at least ten times. Mouse names are used for the genes. Read coverage stops 4 residues before the CDR3 terminus; the germline J gene supplies the remainder. The chain uses TRBV12-2 and TRBJ2-1; a weak D match, TRBD2 (6 bases). Germline V gene data show CDR1 as SGHLS and CDR2 as HYDKME. The CDR3 extends over 14 amino acids. The V end lost 4 bases, the J end lost 3 bases, and 12 bases lay between the germline ends. CDR3 sequence reads: CASSQRGGYAEQFF. The CDR3 bases that were read are TGTGCCAGCTCCCAGCGTGGGGGCTATGCT.

This clone appeared a few times. Just one base apart from a much larger clone, this may be a read error. Mouse germline and gene names are used. From the germline J gene comes the end of the CDR3, since the read stops 4 residues before it. V usage is TRBV12-1 and J usage is TRBJ1-2; 7 bases line up with TRBD1. V lost 0 bases and J lost 0; bases outside the gene matches: 3. Germline CDR1 reads SGHSN; CDR2 reads HYEKVE. CDR3 length equals 15 residues. The sequenced CDR3 bases are TGTGCCAGCTCTCTCTCGGGACAGACAAACTCC. As protein: CASSLSGQTNS. The CDR3 in its entirety is CASSLSGQTNSDYTF.

This clone has at least ten counts. Germline and genes here are mouse. The read gets to within 4 residues of the CDR3 end, and the germline J gene fills in the rest. V usage is TRBV13-3 and J usage is TRBJ2-2; D ambiguous. Trimming left V 2 bases short and J 2 bases short, with 4 bases between. Germline V gene lookup returns CDR1 NNHDY and CDR2 SYVADS. This CDR3 has 13 residues. The chain's CDR3 is CASSEQNTGQLYF. The sequenced part of the CDR3 DNA is TGTGCCAGCAGTGAACAGAACACCGGG.

This clone was counted many times. Mouse names are used for the genes. The read is 4 residues too short to cover the CDR3 end, so that end is filled in from the germline J gene. The chain joins TRBV13-1 to TRBJ2-2, with 9 bases lining up with TRBD1. The germline V gene encodes CDR1 NSHNY and CDR2 SYGAGN. V shed 2 bases and J 4 bases; nucleotides not matched to a gene: 6. This CDR3 comprises 16 residues. The CDR3 spells CASSDTGGVGTGQLYF. The part of the CDR3 DNA that was read is TGTGCCAGCAGTGACACAGGGGGCGTGGGCACCGGG.

Only a few counts were recorded for this clone. Genes and germline come from the mouse. Read data end 3 residues before the CDR3 end; the end is taken from the germline J gene. The rearrangement uses TRBV14 and TRBJ1-6, with TRBD1 matching 8 bases. TRBJ1-6 is recorded as an ORF, its role being uncertain. The CDR3 extends over 15 amino acids. Germline CDR1 and CDR2: SGHDT and FRDEAV. The V and J ends lost 4 bases and 6 bases, in that order; junction bases with no gene match: 6. The CDR3 is CASSDAGQGNSPLYF. CDR3 DNA, as far as it was read: TGTGCCAGCAGTGATGCAGGACAGGGTAATTCGCCC.

In its sample, this clone was seen a few times. Gene names refer to mouse genes. The sequenced fragment ends 4 residues before the CDR3 boundary, so the rest is inferred from the germline J gene. The genes are TRBV19 and TRBJ2-3; tentative D call: TRBD1 (5 bases). With 2 bases removed from V and 1 base from J, the gap between germline ends came to 5 bases. CDR3 length equals 13 residues. Germline V lookup: CDR1 FNHDT, CDR2 SITEND (reference sequence). CDR3 bases read: TGTGCCAGCAGTATCAGGGGTGCAGAA. Translating gives CASSIRGAE. From start to end, the CDR3 is CASSIRGAETLYF. Looking up the rest from reference TRBV19 and TRBJ2-3 gives the full variable domain: GGIITQTPKFLIGQEGQKLTLKCQQNFNHDTMYWYRQDSGKGLRLIYYSITENDLQKGDLSEGYDASREKKSSFSLTVTSAQKNEMAVFLCASSIRGAETLYFGSGTRLTVL.

On this clone itself: Gene names follow the mouse nomenclature. Coverage ceases 4 residues before the CDR3 finishes, and the germline J gene fills in the end. The chain links TRBV5 to TRBJ2-7, with TRBD2 matching 8 bases. The CDR3 runs to 14 residues. The germline CDR1 and CDR2 sequences are LGHNA and YNLKQL (reference sequence). The CDR3: CASSQVGGGYEQYF. The sequenced part of the CDR3 DNA is TGTGCCAGCAGCCAAGTTGGGGGGGGTTAT.

This clone was counted many times. Germline and genes: mouse. The CDR3 is cut off 4 residues early in the read; its end comes from the germline J gene. V and J are TRBV1 and TRBJ2-3, with TRBD1 matching 10 bases. V trimming: 4 bases; J trimming: 3 bases; junction bases outside the gene matches: 1. This CDR3 contains 14 residues. CDR1 and CDR2 (germline): NSQYPW, LRSPGD (reference sequence). The DNA read from the CDR3 is TGCACCTGCAGTGGGGGACAGGGGGCAGAA. It translates to CTCSGGQGAE. The whole CDR3 sequence is CTCSGGQGAETLYF.

This clone occurred many times. The gene names here belong to mouse. The read terminates 4 residues ahead of where the CDR3 ends, so the germline J gene completes it. The chain carries TRBV13-3 and TRBJ2-3; perhaps TRBD1 as D (5 bases). Trimming took off 2 bases at V and 0 bases at J, with 10 bases between the two ends. Germline CDR1 is NNHDY and CDR2 is SYVADS. The CDR3 runs 15 residues. CDR3 DNA, as far as it was read: TGTGCCAGCAGTGAGAGGACAAGTAGTGCAGAA. The encoded protein is CASSERTSSAE. The complete CDR3 reads CASSERTSSAETLYF.

This clone was counted at least ten times. Germline and genes here are mouse. Sequencing ends 4 residues short of the CDR3 end; the germline J gene provides the rest. The chain employs TRBV12-1 and TRBJ1-1; 8 nucleotides agree with TRBD1. The CDR3 is 14 amino acids. From germline, CDR1 is SGHSN and CDR2 HYEKVE. The V gene end was trimmed by 0 bases and the J gene end by 1 base; junction bases not matched to a gene: 0. CDR3 sequence reads: CASSLDRGNTEVFF. Partial CDR3 DNA: TGTGCCAGCTCTCTCGACAGGGGGAACACA.

This clone was observed at least ten times. Mouse gene names and germline throughout. The read gets to within 4 residues of the CDR3 end, and the germline J gene fills in the rest. The chain joins TRBV13-2 to TRBJ2-7; 13 nucleotides align to TRBD2. The V gene's germline CDR1 is NNHNN and CDR2 SYGAGS (reference sequence). This CDR3 has 14 amino acids. Here the CDR3 reads CASGWDWGGYEQYF. Partial CDR3 DNA: TGTGCCAGCGGTTGGGACTGGGGGGGATAT.

Ten or more counts support this clone. Here the gene names and germline are mouse. The read ends 4 residues before the CDR3 terminus; that terminus is restored from the germline J gene. The chain links TRBV5 to TRBJ2-1, with 8 bases lining up with TRBD2. CDR1 is LGHNA and CDR2 is YNLKQL in the germline V gene (reference sequence). Trimming removed 2 bases from V and 3 bases from J; junction bases left unmatched: 6. The CDR3 has 16 residues. The sequenced part of the CDR3 DNA is TGTGCCAGCAGCCAAAACTGGGGGTTCTCCTATGCT. This gives the protein CASSQNWGFSYA. The complete CDR3 protein is CASSQNWGFSYAEQFF.

A note on this clone: Genes and germline come from the mouse. The covered CDR3 bases are TGTGCCAGCAGCCCCGACTGGGGGGGCGGCTCCTAT. Translation: CASSPDWGGGSY. From start to end, the CDR3 is CASSPDWGGGSYEQYF. The V gene is TRBV19, the J gene TRBJ2-7, with 12 bases aligning to TRBD2. The read ends 4 residues shy of where the CDR3 ends; the end is completed using the germline J gene. V shed 5 bases and J 0 bases; nucleotides not matched to a gene: 6. Germline lookup yields CDR1 FNHDT and CDR2 SITEND (reference sequence). The CDR3 is made up of 16 amino acids. Looking up the rest from reference TRBV19 and TRBJ2-7 gives the full variable domain: GGIITQTPKFLIGQEGQKLTLKCQQNFNHDTMYWYRQDSGKGLRLIYYSITENDLQKGDLSEGYDASREKKSSFSLTVTSAQKNEMAVFLCASSPDWGGGSYEQYFGPGTRLTVL.

There are a few counts of this clone. Each gene name is a mouse one. The read falls 4 residues short of the CDR3 end, and the missing part is taken from the germline J gene. V usage is TRBV13-3 and J usage is TRBJ2-3; 10 bases are shared with TRBD1. This CDR3 has 15 residues. Per the germline V gene, CDR1 is NNHDY and CDR2 is SYVADS. J was trimmed by 1 base and V by 4 bases; bases with no gene match: 3. The CDR3 region is CASSPDRGRAETLYF. CDR3 DNA (partial): TGTGCCAGCAGTCCCGACAGGGGGCGTGCAGAA.

Of note for this clone: Any gene name here is a mouse gene name. Read coverage stops 4 residues before the CDR3 terminus; the germline J gene supplies the remainder. The J gene is TRBJ2-7, the V gene TRBV19; TRBD2 matches at 8 bases. The CDR3 runs 16 residues. Germline V CDR1 and CDR2: FNHDT, SITEND (reference sequence). V was pared by 5 bases and J by 0 bases, with 10 bases of the junction left unmatched. The covered CDR3 bases are TGTGCCAGCAGCCCCGACTGGGGTAGGAGCTCCTAT. Protein sequence: CASSPDWGRSSY. The complete CDR3 protein is CASSPDWGRSSYEQYF.

About this clone: Genes here carry mouse names. The read terminates 4 residues before the CDR3 end, so the remaining end is supplied by the germline J gene. The V and J genes are TRBV31 and TRBJ2-7; TRBD2 matches at 13 bases. CDR1 and CDR2 from the germline V gene are GKSSPN and SITVG. This CDR3 contains 15 residues. The covered CDR3 bases are TGTGCCTGGAGTCTAGGGACTGGGGGGGGATAT. This translates into CAWSLGTGGGY. The whole CDR3 is CAWSLGTGGGYEQYF.

This clone was observed at least ten times. Gene names and germline match the mouse. The observed sequence ends 4 residues before the CDR3 terminus, with the missing tail filled in from the germline J gene. This chain connects TRBV13-3 to TRBJ2-3; D remains ambiguous. The CDR3 totals 13 residues. Germline-derived CDR1 and CDR2 are NNHDY and SYVADS. The germline V and J ends were trimmed by 3 bases and 0 bases, with 5 bases remaining between them. The DNA read from the CDR3 is TGTGCCAGCAGTGCTACTAGTGCAGAA. This encodes CASSATSAE. The full CDR3 sequence reads CASSATSAETLYF.

Comment on this clone: The germline and genes are mouse ones. The CDR3 end falls 4 residues outside the read, so it is completed with the germline J gene. The rearrangement joins TRBV31 to TRBJ2-5; 9 positions agree with TRBD1. Germline CDR1 is GKSSPN and CDR2 is SITVG. The CDR3 has 11 residues. CDR3: CAGQGLDTQYF. Incomplete CDR3 DNA: TGTGCCGGACAGGGGTTGGAC.